This is a list of T cell receptor beta chains from one sample in a study of T cell responses to AZD1222 COVID-19 vaccine. Here immunoSEQ multiplex PCR was the method, and the copy in TCRdb shows in-frame clones only, minus some. This table holds fewer than 200,000 clones, just over 90% found once. Material: peripheral blood, obtained 28 days after the second AZD1222 dose. The source is an adult who received the AZD1222 COVID-19 vaccine. CDR3s include the opening cysteine and the closing phenylalanine or tryptophan. The D gene is left open where the match is weak. Rows give clone size only sometimes, using once, few, many, or a class for an expanded clone.

d_call: .; v_call: TRBV4-3; j_call: TRBJ1-1; clone_size: once; cdr3_aa: CASSQDPEMNTEAFF; cdr3_nt: TGCGCCAGCAGCCAAGATCCAGAGATGAACACTGAAGCTTTCTTT
d_call: .; v_call: TRBV21-1; j_call: TRBJ1-2; clone_size: .; cdr3_aa: CASSKGGQARDGYTF; cdr3_nt: TGTGCCAGCAGCAAAGGGGGACAGGCTAGGGATGGCTACACCTTC
d_call: .; v_call: TRBV7-6; j_call: TRBJ1-1; clone_size: .; cdr3_aa: CASSLAANTEAFF; cdr3_nt: TGTGCCAGCAGCTTAGCAGCGAACACTGAAGCTTTCTTT
d_call: .; v_call: TRBV4-1; j_call: TRBJ2-7; clone_size: once; cdr3_aa: CASSQTDTGTPRGEQYF; cdr3_nt: TGCGCCAGCAGCCAAACCGATACCGGGACACCACGGGGCGAGCAGTACTTC
d_call: .; v_call: TRBV2; j_call: TRBJ2-1; clone_size: .; cdr3_aa: CASSEASRSYNEQFF; cdr3_nt: TGTGCCAGCAGTGAAGCCTCTAGATCCTACAATGAGCAGTTCTTC
d_call: TRBD1; v_call: TRBV19; j_call: TRBJ1-2; clone_size: .; cdr3_aa: CASSLGQGVNGYTF; cdr3_nt: TGTGCCAGTAGTCTCGGACAGGGGGTAAATGGCTACACCTTC
d_call: .; v_call: TRBV4-1; j_call: TRBJ2-2; clone_size: .; cdr3_aa: CASSQFTATGELFF; cdr3_nt: TGCGCCAGCAGCCAATTTACAGCCACCGGGGAGCTGTTTTTT
d_call: .; v_call: TRBV6-2/TRBV6-3; j_call: TRBJ2-2; clone_size: .; cdr3_aa: CASSYSPPGTGELFF; cdr3_nt: TGTGCCAGCAGTTACTCTCCTCCGGGAACCGGGGAGCTGTTTTTT
d_call: TRBD2; v_call: TRBV7-6; j_call: TRBJ2-3; clone_size: .; cdr3_aa: CASRPTSVLTDTQYF; cdr3_nt: TGTGCCAGCAGACCTACTAGCGTCTTGACAGATACGCAGTATTTT
d_call: .; v_call: TRBV5-1; j_call: TRBJ2-3; clone_size: .; cdr3_aa: CASRVQGVGDTQYF; cdr3_nt: TGCGCCAGCAGAGTACAGGGTGTGGGAGATACGCAGTATTTT
d_call: TRBD1; v_call: TRBV28; j_call: TRBJ2-1; clone_size: once; cdr3_aa: CASSAPGQGAFLEQFF; cdr3_nt: TGTGCCAGCAGTGCCCCGGGTCAGGGGGCTTTTCTTGAGCAGTTCTTC
d_call: TRBD1; v_call: TRBV5-1; j_call: TRBJ1-1; clone_size: .; cdr3_aa: CASSGRTGGAEAFF; cdr3_nt: TGCGCCAGCAGCGGAAGAACAGGGGGCGCTGAAGCTTTCTTT
d_call: .; v_call: TRBV12-3/TRBV12-4; j_call: TRBJ1-1; clone_size: once; cdr3_aa: CASSFADEAFF; cdr3_nt: TGTGCCAGCAGTTTCGCAGATGAAGCTTTCTTT
d_call: .; v_call: TRBV7-9; j_call: TRBJ2-3; clone_size: .; cdr3_aa: CASSPPLSPDTQYF; cdr3_nt: TGTGCCAGCAGCCCCCCCTTGAGCCCAGATACGCAGTATTTT
d_call: .; v_call: TRBV29-1; j_call: TRBJ2-1; clone_size: .; cdr3_aa: CSVARQLKYNEQFF; cdr3_nt: TGCAGCGTCGCTAGACAGCTAAAATACAATGAGCAGTTCTTC
d_call: .; v_call: TRBV21-1; j_call: TRBJ1-1; clone_size: once; cdr3_aa: CASSDHSVTNTEAFF; cdr3_nt: TGTGCCAGCAGCGACCACAGCGTCACGAACACTGAAGCTTTCTTT
d_call: .; v_call: TRBV11-2; j_call: TRBJ1-2; clone_size: .; cdr3_aa: CASSLDLGGGYTF; cdr3_nt: TGTGCCAGCAGCTTAGATCTAGGGGGTGGCTACACCTTC
d_call: .; v_call: TRBV7-8; j_call: TRBJ1-1; clone_size: .; cdr3_aa: CASSLGLKAEAFF; cdr3_nt: TGTGCCAGCAGCTTAGGCCTGAAGGCTGAAGCTTTCTTT
d_call: TRBD1; v_call: TRBV6-5; j_call: TRBJ2-7; clone_size: .; cdr3_aa: CASSPGTVLEQYF; cdr3_nt: TGTGCCAGCAGTCCCGGGACAGTATTGGAGCAGTACTTC
d_call: .; v_call: TRBV7-9; j_call: TRBJ1-5; clone_size: .; cdr3_aa: CASSFARGEPQHF; cdr3_nt: TGTGCCAGCAGCTTTGCCCGAGGGGAGCCCCAGCATTTT
d_call: TRBD1; v_call: TRBV18; j_call: TRBJ1-1; clone_size: many; cdr3_aa: CASSPMTGVNTEAFF; cdr3_nt: TGTGCCAGCTCACCCATGACAGGGGTCAACACTGAAGCTTTCTTT
d_call: .; v_call: TRBV5-1; j_call: TRBJ2-7; clone_size: many; cdr3_aa: CASSLQGFTYEQYF; cdr3_nt: TGCGCCAGCAGTTTACAGGGATTTACCTACGAGCAGTACTTC
d_call: .; v_call: TRBV6-1; j_call: TRBJ2-1; clone_size: .; cdr3_aa: CASSEWASGPSPHEQFF; cdr3_nt: TGTGCCAGCAGTGAATGGGCCTCGGGACCCTCCCCTCATGAGCAGTTCTTC
d_call: TRBD2; v_call: TRBV7-3; j_call: TRBJ2-1; clone_size: .; cdr3_aa: CASSSPGIAGVNEQFF; cdr3_nt: TGTGCCAGCAGCTCCCCGGGGATAGCGGGGGTCAATGAGCAGTTCTTC
d_call: TRBD1; v_call: TRBV7-3; j_call: TRBJ1-6; clone_size: .; cdr3_aa: CASSLIGQGNSPLHF; cdr3_nt: TGTGCCAGCAGCTTAATTGGACAGGGGAATTCACCCCTCCACTTT
d_call: TRBD1; v_call: TRBV20-1; j_call: TRBJ2-3; clone_size: .; cdr3_aa: CSSDRGNTQYF; cdr3_nt: TGCAGTTCCGACAGGGGAAATACGCAGTATTTT